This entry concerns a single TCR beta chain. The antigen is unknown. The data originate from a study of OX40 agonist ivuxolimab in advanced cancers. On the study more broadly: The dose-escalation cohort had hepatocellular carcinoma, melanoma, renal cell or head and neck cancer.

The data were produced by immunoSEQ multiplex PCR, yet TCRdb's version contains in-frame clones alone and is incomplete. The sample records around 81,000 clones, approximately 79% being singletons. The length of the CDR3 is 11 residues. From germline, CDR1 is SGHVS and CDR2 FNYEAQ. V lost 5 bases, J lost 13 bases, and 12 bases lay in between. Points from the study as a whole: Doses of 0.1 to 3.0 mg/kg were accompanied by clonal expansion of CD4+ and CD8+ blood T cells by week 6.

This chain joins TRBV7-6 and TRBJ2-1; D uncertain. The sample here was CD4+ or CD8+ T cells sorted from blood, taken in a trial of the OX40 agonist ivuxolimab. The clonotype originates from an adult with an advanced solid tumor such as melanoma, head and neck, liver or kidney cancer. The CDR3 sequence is CASSPGLEQFF. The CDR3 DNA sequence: TGTGCCAGCAGCCCGGGTCTAGAACAGTTCTTC.